One and the same sample provided the 23 T cell receptor beta chains below, sequenced in a study of response to subunit inactivated influenza vaccine. In TCRdb, the RT-PCR reads were re-called with MiXCR into one record per CDR3 protein. This table holds 860,000 or so distinct CDR3 sequences, 21% found once. Material: PBMCs from blood, obtained more than 4 days after vaccination. These TCRs come from a man aged 50 to 59 who received an inactivated influenza vaccine.

This clonotype occurred a few times. The rearrangement links TRBV20-1 to TRBJ1-1, with D perhaps TRBD1 (5 bases). CDR3 length: 14 amino acids. V dropped 3 bases and J dropped 1 base, with 12 bases sitting between them. Germline V lookup: CDR1 DFQATT, CDR2 SNEGSKA (reference sequence). The CDR3 region has the DNA TGCAGTGCTAGGGCCCCACAGGCGAACACTGAAGCTTTCTTT. Its protein product is CSARAPQANTEAFF.

The chain has TRBV4-1 and TRBJ1-4; 10 bases line up with TRBD1. Losses at the gene ends were 3 bases for V and 10 bases for J; bases not matched to a gene: 2. There are 13 residues in the CDR3. CDR1 and CDR2 from the germline V gene are MGHRA and YSYEKL. The CDR3 DNA follows: TGCGCCAGCAGCCACGGACAGGGGGGAAAACTGTTTTTT. This encodes CASSHGQGGKLFF.

The V and J genes are TRBV11-2 and TRBJ2-5; D is unresolved. Deletions cut 5 bases from V and 2 bases from J, with 9 bases between. The CDR3 totals 13 residues. Per the germline V gene, CDR1 is SGHAT and CDR2 is FQNNGV. CDR3 nucleotides: TGTGCCAGCAGCATGGACGTACAAGAGACCCAGTACTTC. It encodes CASSMDVQETQYF.

This clonotype showed up just a few times. This chain links TRBV15 with TRBJ2-3; D is ambiguous. V lost 5 bases and J 6 bases, leaving 15 bases between the germline ends. The CDR3 length is 14 residues. Germline V lookup: CDR1 LNHNV, CDR2 YYDKDF (reference sequence). CDR3 nucleotide sequence: TGTGCCACCAGCCCCCCCTCACGCAGGGATACGCAGTATTTT. Translated, it gives CATSPPSRRDTQYF.

There are a few counts of this clonotype. The chain carries TRBV27 and TRBJ2-3; D not resolved. The germline CDR1 and CDR2 sequences are MNHEY and SMNVEV (reference sequence). Trimming cost V 5 bases and J 3 bases, with 21 bases left between them. The CDR3 loop spans 17 amino acids. The CDR3 DNA follows: TGTGCCAGCAGTCTAGGGTGGTCGGTTGATGGAACAGATACGCAGTATTTT. This translates into CASSLGWSVDGTDTQYF.

The rearrangement joins TRBV3-1 to TRBJ2-7, with 11 bases matching TRBD2. This CDR3 comprises 16 residues. Germline V gives CDR1 LGHDT, CDR2 YNNKEL (reference sequence). The V gene end was trimmed by 3 bases and the J gene end by 5 bases; junction bases not matched to a gene: 9. The CDR3 nucleotides read TGTGCCAGCAGCCAGGAGGTTCTAGCGGGAGGCAACGAGCAGTACTTC. This translates into CASSQEVLAGGNEQYF.

This clonotype was counted a few times. V gene TRBV4-1 combines with J gene TRBJ2-1; TRBD1 agrees at 10 bases. V gave up 1 base and J gave up 7 bases; unmatched junction bases: 10. The V gene's germline CDR1 is MGHRA and CDR2 YSYEKL. The CDR3 covers 17 residues. This CDR3 is CASSQVFRDRGVNEQFF. DNA for the CDR3: TGCGCCAGCAGCCAAGTTTTCCGGGACAGGGGAGTGAATGAGCAGTTCTTC.

The sample holds a few counts of this clonotype. The rearrangement joins TRBV11-1 to TRBJ2-6; 10 positions agree with TRBD2. The germline V gene has CDR1 SGHAT and CDR2 FQDESV (reference sequence). The CDR3 consists of 19 residues. The V and J ends lost 3 bases and 0 bases, in that order; junction bases with no gene match: 8. The CDR3 here is CASSFLAGGLRSGANVLTF. The DNA for the CDR3 is TGTGCCAGCAGCTTCTTAGCGGGAGGACTCCGCTCTGGGGCCAACGTCCTGACTTTC.

This chain connects TRBV28 to TRBJ2-7; D is undetermined. CDR3 length: 14 residues. Germline V lookup: CDR1 MDHEN, CDR2 SYDVKM. V was shortened by 4 bases and J by 0 bases, with 10 bases between the two germline ends. CDR3 sequence reads: CASSSTTTSYEQYF. CDR3 bases: TGTGCCAGCAGTTCTACAACGACCTCCTACGAGCAGTACTTC.

This clonotype has more than one count but fewer than ten. V gene TRBV27 combines with J gene TRBJ2-7, with D unresolved. The CDR3 loop spans 13 amino acids. Germline CDR1 is MNHEY and CDR2 is SMNVEV (reference sequence). V lost 3 bases and J lost 4, with 10 bases in between. The CDR3 DNA reads as TGTGCCAGCAGTTTGGGCAGTAAATACGAGCAGTACTTC. It is translated as CASSLGSKYEQYF.

The chain couples TRBV7-9 to TRBJ2-7; D is unresolved. This CDR3 has 17 amino acids. Trimming left V 5 bases short and J 3 bases short, with 23 bases between. Germline-derived CDR1 and CDR2 are SEHNR and FQNEAQ (reference sequence). The CDR3 nucleotides read TGTGCCAGCAGCCCTCATCCACGCCTGGGTATGCACTACGAGCAGTACTTC. This sequence encodes CASSPHPRLGMHYEQYF.

The rearrangement joins TRBV19 to TRBJ2-2; D is tentatively TRBD1 or TRBD2 (5 bases each). The CDR3 consists of 15 residues. CDR1 and CDR2 from the germline V gene are LNHDA and SQIVND (reference sequence). V gave up 4 bases and J gave up 9 bases, with 18 bases separating them. The CDR3 nucleotides read TGTGCCAGTAGTACGTCTCGGGGACCGGGTCGGGAGCTGTTTTTT. This sequence encodes CASSTSRGPGRELFF.

The rearrangement links TRBV11-2 to TRBJ2-3, with 7 bases matching TRBD2. V shed 4 bases, J shed 4 bases, and the junction held 8 bases outside the gene matches. The germline gives CDR1 SGHAT, CDR2 FQNNGV. This CDR3 region has 15 residues. This CDR3 is CASSSAGTKADTQYF. CDR3 nucleotide sequence: TGTGCCAGCAGCTCCGCCGGGACTAAGGCAGATACGCAGTATTTT.

This clonotype was seen only a few times. The chain is built from TRBV28 and TRBJ1-4; 7 bases map to TRBD1. The J segment lost 5 bases and the V segment lost 5 bases, leaving 8 bases of the junction unmatched. CDR1 is MDHEN and CDR2 is SYDVKM in the germline V gene. The CDR3 consists of 15 residues. CDR3 region: CASSPQGSANEKLFF. CDR3 nucleotide sequence: TGTGCCAGCAGTCCACAGGGGTCGGCAAATGAAAAACTGTTTTTT.

CDR3 region: CASSQDLTVEQFF. The DNA of the CDR3 is TGCGCCAGCAGCCAAGATCTCACGGTGGAGCAGTTCTTC. The chain links TRBV4-3 to TRBJ2-1; D is unclear. The CDR3 covers 13 residues. The germline V gene has CDR1 LGHNA and CDR2 YSLEER. Trimming removed 0 bases from V and 10 bases from J, with 10 bases in between.

This clonotype was seen a few times. The rearrangement links TRBV10-3 to TRBJ2-3, with 8 bases fitting TRBD2. Trimming took 7 bases from V and 0 from J; bases not matched to a gene: 3. CDR3 length: 14 amino acids. CDR1 and CDR2 (germline): ENHRY, SYGVKD. The CDR3 coding sequence is TGTGCCATCAAACTAGCGGCTAGCACAGATACGCAGTATTTT. Its translation is CAIKLAASTDTQYF.

This clonotype has more than one count but fewer than ten. The chain carries TRBV10-3 and TRBJ1-1; D remains ambiguous. Germline values: CDR1 ENHRY, CDR2 SYGVKD. Trimming cost V 10 bases and J 3 bases, with 18 bases left between them. This CDR3 region has 14 residues. DNA of the CDR3: TGTGCCACCGCCAACACGGAGAGGTACACTGAAGCTTTCTTT. It specifies CATANTERYTEAFF.

The chain combines TRBV12-3 or TRBV12-4 with TRBJ2-5; D assignment may be TRBD1 or TRBD2 (5 bases each). The V gene lost 5 bases and the J gene lost 4 bases, with 17 bases spanning the gap. The CDR3 is 15 residues long. The CDR3 reads CASSPREGPGETQYF. As DNA, the CDR3 is TGTGCCAGCAGTCCTCGAGAGGGACCGGGAGAGACCCAGTACTTC.

This clonotype was detected only a few times. The chain employs TRBV4-2 and TRBJ2-7, with D perhaps TRBD1 or TRBD2 (5 bases each). Trimming took off 1 base at V and 6 bases at J, with 10 bases between the two ends. Germline V gives CDR1 LGHNA, CDR2 YNFKEQ. The length of the CDR3 is 13 residues. In DNA form, the CDR3 reads TGTGCCAGCAGCCAAGTATTCGGGACCGAGCAGTACTTC. It codes for CASSQVFGTEQYF.

This clonotype has more than one count but fewer than ten. V usage is TRBV10-3 and J usage is TRBJ1-6, with D uncertain. The CDR3 is 13 residues long. V lost 4 bases to trimming and J lost 5 bases, with 6 bases between them. Germline V gene sequence: CDR1 ENHRY, CDR2 SYGVKD. The CDR3 DNA reads as TGTGCCATCAGTGTACGGGATAATTCACCCCTCCACTTT. It specifies CAISVRDNSPLHF.

The sample holds many counts of this clonotype. The gene calls are TRBV12-3 or TRBV12-4 and TRBJ2-2; D is uncertain. There are 14 residues in the CDR3. V shed 7 bases and J shed 5 bases, with 14 bases lying between them. CDR3 nucleotide sequence: TGTGCCAGCACCAACATTGTCGGTACCGGGGAGCTGTTTTTT. As protein: CASTNIVGTGELFF.

The chain links TRBV30 to TRBJ2-7; 15 nucleotides line up with TRBD2. V trimming: 2 bases; J trimming: 4 bases; junction bases outside the gene matches: 9. The CDR3 is 17 amino acids. Germline V gene lookup returns CDR1 GTSNPN and CDR2 SVGIG (reference sequence). This CDR3 is CAWSYSGLAGGRYEQYF. The CDR3 nucleotides read TGTGCCTGGAGTTATAGTGGACTAGCGGGAGGGCGGTACGAGCAGTACTTC.

This clonotype has a handful of counts. This chain links TRBV10-3 with TRBJ2-3; TRBD2 matches 7 bases. The CDR3 extends over 15 amino acids. With 2 bases clipped from V and 4 bases from J, the junction kept 6 bases outside the gene matches. Germline V gene sequence: CDR1 ENHRY, CDR2 SYGVKD. CDR3 nucleotide sequence: TGTGCCATCAGTGAGCGAGGACTAGTCCCAGATACGCAGTATTTT. Residues: CAISERGLVPDTQYF.